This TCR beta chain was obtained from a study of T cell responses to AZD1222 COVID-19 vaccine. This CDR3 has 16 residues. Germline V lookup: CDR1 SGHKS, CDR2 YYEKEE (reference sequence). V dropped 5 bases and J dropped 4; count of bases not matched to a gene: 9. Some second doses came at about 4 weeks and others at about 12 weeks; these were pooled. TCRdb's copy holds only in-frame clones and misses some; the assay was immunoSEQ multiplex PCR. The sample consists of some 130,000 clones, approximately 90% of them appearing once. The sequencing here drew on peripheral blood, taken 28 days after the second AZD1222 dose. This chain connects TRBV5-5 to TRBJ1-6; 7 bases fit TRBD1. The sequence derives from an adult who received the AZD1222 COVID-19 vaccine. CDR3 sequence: CASRENRGIYNSPLHF. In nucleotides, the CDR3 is TGTGCCAGCAGGGAAAACAGGGGAATATATAATTCACCCCTCCACTTT.